One and the same sample provided the 28 T cell receptor beta chains below, sequenced in a study of shared clonotypes between healthy human individuals. Libraries were prepared by immunoSEQ multiplex PCR; TCRdb keeps only in-frame clonotypes and omits some of them. This table has hundreds of thousands of clones, roughly 95% appearing once. Specimen: naive CD4+ T cells sorted from blood. Subset meaning: CD45RA+ positively selected. The receptors originated from a woman in her twenties or thirties in good health.

This chain joins TRBV6-5 and TRBJ2-7; possibly TRBD1 for D (6 bases). V gave up 6 bases and J gave up 11 bases, with 26 bases separating them. The length of the CDR3 is 15 residues. Looked up from germline, CDR1 is MNHEY and CDR2 is SVGAGI. CDR3 amino acids: CASSGTFGQPSAEYF. CDR3 DNA sequence: TGTGCCAGCAGCGGGACCTTTGGACAGCCCTCGGCGGAGTACTTC.

The chain employs TRBV2 and TRBJ2-7, with 7 bases fitting TRBD2. J gave up 4 bases and V 7 bases, and 10 bases lay outside the gene matches. CDR1 and CDR2 (germline): SNHLY, FYNNEI. The CDR3 spans 14 residues. CDR3 nucleotide sequence: TGTGCCAGCACCCGCGAGTCCGGGGGGTACGAGCAGTACTTC. Its translation is CASTRESGGYEQYF.

This sequence joins TRBV25-1 and TRBJ2-7; a possible D gene is TRBD2 (5 bases). The CDR3 loop spans 14 amino acids. CDR1 and CDR2 from the germline V gene are MGHDK and SYGVNS. The ends were cut back, 3 bases at V and 3 bases at J, with 12 bases in the middle. CDR3 in amino acids: CASSDPSRFYEQYF. CDR3 DNA sequence: TGTGCCAGCAGTGACCCTAGCAGATTCTACGAGCAGTACTTC.

This clone was observed once. The chain links TRBV10-3 to TRBJ2-5, with D possibly being TRBD2 (5 bases). This CDR3 spans 13 amino acids. Germline CDR1 ENHRY, CDR2 SYGVKD. V dropped 10 bases and J dropped 0 bases, with 12 bases sitting between them. The CDR3 DNA reads as TGTGCCACTCGAATAGCGTACCAAGAGACCCAGTACTTC. It specifies CATRIAYQETQYF.

The rearrangement joins TRBV7-2 to TRBJ2-7, with 11 positions matching TRBD2. J gave up 6 bases and V 3 bases, and 1 base lay outside the gene matches. Germline V lookup: CDR1 SGHTA, CDR2 FQGNSA. This CDR3 spans 13 amino acids. Here the CDR3 DNA reads TGTGCCAGCAGCTTTACTAGCGGGAGCGAGCAGTACTTC. The encoded protein is CASSFTSGSEQYF.

The V and J genes are TRBV6-6 and TRBJ1-5, with unresolved D. The CDR3 contains 13 residues. The germline V gene encodes CDR1 MNHNY and CDR2 SVGAGI (reference sequence). V gave up 5 bases and J gave up 3 bases, with 8 bases separating them. The CDR3 here is CASSQDLNQPQHF. DNA for the CDR3: TGTGCCAGCAGTCAGGACCTCAATCAGCCCCAGCATTTT.

Only a few counts were recorded for this clone. This chain joins TRBV19 and TRBJ2-7; D is uncertain. The CDR3 runs 11 residues. Germline V gene data show CDR1 as LNHDA and CDR2 as SQIVND (reference sequence). Trimming took 1 base from V and 7 from J, leaving 5 bases between them. The CDR3 DNA reads as TGTGCCAGTAGTATAGGGTGGGAGCAGTACTTC. Protein product: CASSIGWEQYF.

This chain uses TRBV11-2 with TRBJ2-7; 9 bases fit TRBD2. The V gene's germline CDR1 is SGHAT and CDR2 FQNNGV. V was pared by 4 bases and J by 3 bases, with 16 bases of the junction left unmatched. The CDR3 has 18 residues. CDR3 sequence reads: CASSSPEARLAGDYEQYF. Here the CDR3 DNA reads TGTGCCAGCAGCTCCCCTGAGGCAAGGTTAGCGGGAGACTACGAGCAGTACTTC.

This rearrangement joins TRBV18 to TRBJ2-3; D could derive from TRBD1 or TRBD2 (5 bases each). With 0 bases removed from V and 5 bases from J, the gap between germline ends came to 15 bases. Germline V gene lookup returns CDR1 KGHSH and CDR2 LQKENI. This CDR3 region has 16 residues. CDR3 nucleotide sequence: TGTGCCAGCTCACCACCGTCTCCAGGGACGGGAGATACGCAGTATTTT. Residues: CASSPPSPGTGDTQYF.

The chain uses TRBV29-1 and TRBJ1-1; no clear D gene. V lost 7 bases, J lost 7 bases, and 10 bases lay in between. Germline CDR1 SQVTM, CDR2 ANQGSEA. This CDR3 contains 10 residues. CDR3 sequence (DNA): TGCAGCGCGATGCACCTTGAAGCTTTCTTT. It is translated as CSAMHLEAFF. The whole variable domain, filled in from reference TRBV29-1 and TRBJ1-1, reads SAVISQKPSRDICQRGTSLTIQCQVDSQVTMMFWYRQQPGQSLTLIATANQGSEATYESGFVIDKFPISRPNLTFSTLTVSNMSPEDSSIYLCSAMHLEAFFGQGTRLTVV.

The gene calls are TRBV28 and TRBJ2-2; D uncertain. V lost 2 bases and J lost 0, with 7 bases in between. Germline CDR1 is MDHEN and CDR2 is SYDVKM. The CDR3 runs to 15 residues. CDR3 in amino acids: CASSLVIANTGELFF. The CDR3 bases are TGTGCCAGCAGTTTAGTTATAGCGAACACCGGGGAGCTGTTTTTT.

The chain uses TRBV13 and TRBJ1-1, with TRBD1 as a possible D gene (5 bases). This CDR3 has 14 amino acids. The germline CDR1 and CDR2 sequences are PRHDT and FYEKMQ (reference sequence). Trimming shortened V by 4 bases and J by 5 bases, and 14 bases separated the two germline ends. The CDR3 here is CASSSSRDGTEAFF. The CDR3 DNA sequence: TGTGCCAGCAGCTCGTCCCGGGACGGAACTGAAGCTTTCTTT.

This clone was observed once. The chain is built from TRBV7-9 and TRBJ2-7, with 10 bases fitting TRBD2. The CDR3 consists of 17 residues. In germline, CDR1 is SEHNR, CDR2 FQNEAQ (reference sequence). J was trimmed by 0 bases and V by 1 base; bases with no gene match: 6. DNA of the CDR3: TGTGCCAGCAGCTTAGGGGGCAGCGGGAGGGTCTCCTACGAGCAGTACTTC. It yields the protein CASSLGGSGRVSYEQYF.

The V and J genes are TRBV6-1 and TRBJ2-1, with 7 bases matching TRBD2. The junction had 7 bases not matched to a gene; V was cut back by 4 bases and J by 4 bases. The germline gives CDR1 MNHNS, CDR2 SASEGT. The CDR3 runs to 15 residues. CDR3 sequence: CASSGLAGVYNEQFF. In nucleotides, the CDR3 is TGTGCCAGCAGTGGACTGGCGGGAGTTTACAATGAGCAGTTCTTC.

The genes are TRBV6-1 and TRBJ2-7; TRBD1 might be the D (6 bases). V lost 1 base, J lost 5 bases, and 12 bases lay in between. Germline CDR1 and CDR2: MNHNS and SASEGT. The CDR3 length is 14 residues. The CDR3 reads CASSEGGPTHEQYF. The CDR3 bases are TGTGCCAGCAGTGAAGGGGGGCCAACCCACGAGCAGTACTTC.

This sequence joins TRBV6-1 and TRBJ1-1; D call uncertain. Deletions cut 4 bases from V and 9 bases from J, with 12 bases between. Germline V gives CDR1 MNHNS, CDR2 SASEGT. The CDR3 has 12 residues. CDR3 sequence: CASSVLRRKAFF. The CDR3 coding sequence is TGTGCCAGCAGTGTTCTTAGGCGGAAAGCTTTCTTT.

The J gene is TRBJ1-1, the V gene TRBV19; D not resolved. Deletions cut 7 bases from V and 0 bases from J, with 15 bases between. The CDR3 totals 15 residues. Germline V gene sequence: CDR1 LNHDA, CDR2 SQIVND (reference sequence). The CDR3 DNA follows: TGTGCCAGTATATGGACCGCTTCGATGAACACTGAAGCTTTCTTT. It is translated as CASIWTASMNTEAFF. Full variable domain (outside the CDR3, taken from reference TRBV19 and TRBJ1-1): DGGITQSPKYLFRKEGQNVTLSCEQNLNHDAMYWYRQDPGQGLRLIYYSQIVNDFQKGDIAEGYSVSREKKESFPLTVTSAQKNPTAFYLCASIWTASMNTEAFFGQGTRLTVV.

This chain connects TRBV7-2 to TRBJ2-7; D unclear. Trimming shortened V by 5 bases and J by 0 bases, and 11 bases separated the two germline ends. Germline assignment: CDR1 SGHTA and CDR2 FQGNSA. The CDR3 length is 14 residues. The DNA for the CDR3 is TGTGCCAGCAGCATAGTTAGGGACTCCTACGAGCAGTACTTC. It translates to CASSIVRDSYEQYF. The whole variable domain, remainder taken from reference TRBV7-2 and TRBJ2-7, is GAGVSQSPSNKVTEKGKDVELRCDPISGHTALYWYRQSLGQGLEFLIYFQGNSAPDKSGLPSDRFSAERTGGSVSTLTIQRTQQEDSAVYLCASSIVRDSYEQYFGPGTRLTVT.

DNA for the CDR3: TGTGCCACTTCGGAAGCCAGTTGGGGGGGAACAGATACGCAGTATTTT. Protein product: CATSEASWGGTDTQYF. V gene TRBV28 combines with J gene TRBJ2-3, with 7 bases that match TRBD2. Trimming removed 10 bases from V and 3 bases from J; junction bases left unmatched: 16. CDR3 length: 16 amino acids. The germline V gene encodes CDR1 MDHEN and CDR2 SYDVKM.

The V call is TRBV11-1, the J call TRBJ2-2; possible D gene TRBD2, 6 bases. Germline V gene sequence: CDR1 SGHAT, CDR2 FQDESV (reference sequence). This CDR3 region has 16 residues. V lost 1 base and J 4 bases, leaving 13 bases between the germline ends. The CDR3 sequence: CASSLVLGGSTGELFF. In nucleotides, the CDR3 is TGTGCCAGCAGCTTAGTCCTAGGAGGGAGCACCGGGGAGCTGTTTTTT.

V and J are TRBV2 and TRBJ1-3; D not certain. This CDR3 is built from 15 residues. V gave up 1 base and J gave up 0 bases, with 7 bases separating them. Germline loops: CDR1 SNHLY, CDR2 FYNNEI. The CDR3 is CASSEGSYSGNTIYF. CDR3 nucleotides: TGTGCCAGCAGTGAAGGGTCATACTCTGGAAACACCATATATTTT.

This chain uses TRBV6-5 with TRBJ2-2, with D tentatively TRBD2 (6 bases). Germline V gene data show CDR1 as MNHEY and CDR2 as SVGAGI. This CDR3 has 14 residues. The V gene lost 1 base and the J gene lost 5 bases, with 8 bases spanning the gap. Written as DNA, the CDR3 is TGTGCCAGCAGTTACTTCGGGGGAACCGGGGAGCTGTTTTTT. Translating it yields CASSYFGGTGELFF.

V gene TRBV6-1 combines with J gene TRBJ1-2; D possibly corresponds to TRBD1 (5 bases). Germline CDR1 MNHNS, CDR2 SASEGT. The CDR3 sequence is 12 residues long. As DNA, the CDR3 is TGTGTACCGGGGGGATCGATCTATGGCTACACCTTC. This codes for CVPGGSIYGYTF.

The chain has TRBV7-9 and TRBJ2-6; D possibly corresponds to TRBD1 (5 bases). Germline V gives CDR1 SEHNR, CDR2 FQNEAQ (reference sequence). The CDR3 is made up of 16 amino acids. With 7 bases removed from V and 3 bases from J, the gap between germline ends came to 16 bases. The CDR3 here is CASNNVGASGANVLTF. CDR3 sequence (DNA): TGTGCCAGCAATAACGTAGGGGCGAGTGGGGCCAACGTCCTGACTTTC.

The chain joins TRBV19 to TRBJ1-5, with TRBD1 matching 8 bases. The length of the CDR3 is 15 residues. The V and J ends lost 6 bases and 4 bases, in that order; junction bases with no gene match: 8. Germline CDR1 and CDR2: LNHDA and SQIVND (reference sequence). As DNA, the CDR3 is TGTGCCAGTAGCCGAATACAGGGGGGGAATCAGCCCCAGCATTTT. As protein: CASSRIQGGNQPQHF.

This chain connects TRBV28 to TRBJ2-2; D unclear. The length of the CDR3 is 11 residues. V shed 7 bases and J shed 8 bases, with 8 bases lying between them. CDR1 MDHEN and CDR2 SYDVKM come from the germline V gene. CDR3 protein: CASTPQGELFF. The CDR3 DNA reads as TGTGCCAGCACCCCTCAAGGGGAGCTGTTTTTT.

This chain connects TRBV23-1 to TRBJ2-5; possible D gene TRBD2, 5 bases. TRBV23-1 falls under the ORF class, with uncertain function. Trimming took off 0 bases at V and 3 bases at J, with 11 bases between the two ends. The CDR3 runs 15 residues. The CDR3 here is CASSQSGAVEETQYF. The DNA of the CDR3 is TGCGCCAGCAGTCAATCAGGAGCGGTGGAAGAGACCCAGTACTTC.

V and J are TRBV28 and TRBJ1-4; D gene uncertain. V was shortened by 6 bases and J by 9 bases, with 11 bases between the two germline ends. This CDR3 is built from 12 residues. Per germline, CDR1 MDHEN and CDR2 SYDVKM. DNA for the CDR3: TGTGCCAGCAGGACAACCACGCAAAAACTGTTTTTT. Translation: CASRTTTQKLFF.